The 5 T cell receptor beta chains presented below share a single source sample, sequenced in a study of cytomegalovirus exposure and HLA in healthy donors. With 60 Vbeta and 13 Jbeta primers, the PCR was carried out. TCRdb's copy holds only in-frame clones and misses some; the assay was immunoSEQ multiplex PCR. Here the sample spans nearly 200,000 clones, 75% to 90% being singletons. Sequencing was performed on PBMCs. The origin of the receptors is a woman aged 45-60 years in good health and CMV-seropositive.

The chain employs TRBV30 and TRBJ1-5; 7 bases are a match to TRBD1. Germline trimming cut 2 bases from V and 7 bases from J; bases unmatched to any gene: 8. Germline V CDR1 and CDR2: GTSNPN, SVGIG (reference sequence). This CDR3 is built from 14 residues. In nucleotides, the CDR3 is TGTGCCTGGAGTCCGACAGGGTATCGCCAGCCCCAGCATTTT. It translates to CAWSPTGYRQPQHF.

This clone was seen only a few times. This rearrangement joins TRBV2 to TRBJ2-7; 8 bases agree with TRBD1. After removal of 7 bases from V and 2 bases from J, the junction contained 4 bases not matched to a gene. The CDR3 covers 13 residues. CDR1 SNHLY and CDR2 FYNNEI come from the germline V gene. The CDR3 coding sequence is TGTGCCAGCAACCGACAGGGGCCCTACGAGCAGTACTTC. This encodes CASNRQGPYEQYF.

The chain carries TRBV27 and TRBJ1-2; possibly TRBD1 for D (5 bases). V lost 5 bases, J lost 4 bases, and 17 bases lay in between. CDR3 length: 15 amino acids. The V gene's germline CDR1 is MNHEY and CDR2 SMNVEV (reference sequence). CDR3 sequence: CASSPRTQGPYGYTF. In DNA form, the CDR3 reads TGTGCCAGCAGTCCTCGGACCCAGGGTCCCTATGGCTACACCTTC.

In its sample, this clone was seen once. The V and J genes are TRBV27 and TRBJ2-5, with TRBD2 matching 8 bases. The J call is doubtful: the DNA matches TRBJ2-7 better. Germline assignment: CDR1 MNHEY and CDR2 SMNVEV (reference sequence). The CDR3 length is 13 residues. Written as DNA, the CDR3 is TGTGCCAGCAGTAACGGACTAGCTGACGAGCAGTACTTC. Amino acids: CASSNGLADEQYF.

In its sample, this clone was seen many times. The V gene is TRBV19, the J gene TRBJ1-2; D is uncertain. Germline V lookup: CDR1 LNHDA, CDR2 SQIVND (reference sequence). This CDR3 is 14 amino acids long. The ends were cut back, 1 base at V and 4 bases at J, with 10 bases in the middle. In DNA form, the CDR3 reads TGTGCCAGTAGTATAGGCGCGGGAGGCTATGGCTACACCTTC. Its protein product is CASSIGAGGYGYTF.